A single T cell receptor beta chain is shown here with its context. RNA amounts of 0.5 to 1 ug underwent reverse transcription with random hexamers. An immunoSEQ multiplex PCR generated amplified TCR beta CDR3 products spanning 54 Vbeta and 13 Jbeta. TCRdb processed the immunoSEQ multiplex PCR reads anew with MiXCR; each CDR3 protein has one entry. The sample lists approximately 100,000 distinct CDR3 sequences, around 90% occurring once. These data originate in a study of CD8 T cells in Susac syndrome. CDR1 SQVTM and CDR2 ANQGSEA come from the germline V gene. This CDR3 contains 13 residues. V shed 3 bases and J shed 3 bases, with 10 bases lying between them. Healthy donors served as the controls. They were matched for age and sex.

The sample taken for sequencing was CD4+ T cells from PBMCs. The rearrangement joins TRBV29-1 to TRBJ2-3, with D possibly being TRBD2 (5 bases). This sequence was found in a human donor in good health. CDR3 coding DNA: TGCAGCGTTGATGGCGGAGGAACAGATACGCAGTATTTT. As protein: CSVDGGGTDTQYF.